One sample yielded the 25 T cell receptor beta chains listed below, sequenced in a study of blood T cell repertoires in COVID-19. Clones were sequenced by immunoSEQ multiplex PCR, and TCRdb holds only the in-frame ones, with some missing. The table lists about 90,000 clones, roughly 80% of them singletons. The sample was peripheral blood. Receptors originate from a man older than 75 with active or convalescent COVID-19.

The chain links TRBV5-1 to TRBJ1-5, with TRBD1 as a possible D gene (5 bases). Trimming removed 4 bases from V and 0 bases from J, with 17 bases in between. This CDR3 is built from 17 residues. Germline V gene data show CDR1 as SGHRS and CDR2 as YFSETQ. CDR3 sequence reads: CASSPPTALYSNQPQHF. Written as DNA, the CDR3 is TGCGCCAGCAGCCCCCCGACAGCCCTGTATAGCAATCAGCCCCAGCATTTT.

The gene calls are TRBV27 and TRBJ2-2; TRBD2 aligns across 12 bases. The CDR3 consists of 19 residues. Germline-derived CDR1 and CDR2 are MNHEY and SMNVEV (reference sequence). V lost 1 base to trimming and J lost 4 bases; unmatched junction nucleotides: 10. Here the CDR3 DNA reads TGTGCCAGCAGTTTATTTGGCCTAGCGGGGGGGCGCAGCACCGGGGAGCTGTTTTTT. This gives the protein CASSLFGLAGGRSTGELFF.

This clone was counted once. V usage is TRBV4-1 and J usage is TRBJ1-1, with no clear D. The CDR3 length is 15 residues. Germline V gene data show CDR1 as MGHRA and CDR2 as YSYEKL. V lost 3 bases and J lost 0, with 11 bases in between. The CDR3 region has the DNA TGCGCCAGCAGCCAGAGGGTTCAGGTGAACACTGAAGCTTTCTTT. This gives the protein CASSQRVQVNTEAFF.

The rearrangement links TRBV27 to TRBJ2-7; the D gene is possibly TRBD2 (7 bases). This CDR3 has 16 amino acids. CDR1 is MNHEY, CDR2 SMNVEV, per germline (reference sequence). The V gene lost 3 bases and the J gene lost 0 bases, with 15 bases spanning the gap. The CDR3 loop is CASSFGGAPSSYEQYF. For the CDR3, the DNA is TGTGCCAGCAGTTTTGGGGGGGCCCCCAGCTCCTACGAGCAGTACTTC.

CDR3 in DNA: TGTGCCAGCAGCTTGTATGCTACTCGGGGTGAGCAGTTCTTC. The encoded protein is CASSLYATRGEQFF. The chain is built from TRBV5-6 and TRBJ2-1, with D perhaps matching TRBD2 (5 bases). The CDR3 is made up of 14 amino acids. In germline, CDR1 is SGHDT, CDR2 YYEEEE. Trimming pared 1 base from V and 9 bases from J, leaving 14 bases between.

The chain employs TRBV15 and TRBJ2-5, with D perhaps matching TRBD2 (6 bases). The CDR3 is 15 residues long. Germline-derived CDR1 and CDR2 are LNHNV and YYDKDF (reference sequence). V lost 0 bases and J 7 bases, leaving 15 bases between the germline ends. The CDR3 here is CATSREAGGGRTQYF. In nucleotides, the CDR3 is TGTGCCACCAGCAGAGAAGCCGGTGGGGGGAGGACCCAGTACTTC.

This rearrangement joins TRBV24-1 to TRBJ2-3; D perhaps matches TRBD2 (6 bases). With 3 bases removed from V and 4 bases from J, the gap between germline ends came to 13 bases. This CDR3 comprises 15 residues. The germline V gene has CDR1 KGHDR and CDR2 SFDVKD. CDR3 DNA: TGTGCCACCAGTGATAGACTAGGTGGTGCAGATACGCAGTATTTT. Protein product: CATSDRLGGADTQYF.

This CDR3 is CASSGDSSGANVLTF. DNA for the CDR3: TGTGCCAGCAGTGGTGATAGCTCTGGGGCCAACGTCCTGACTTTC. The V and J genes are TRBV6-4 and TRBJ2-6, with D uncertain. This CDR3 is built from 15 residues. V lost 4 bases and J 0 bases, leaving 7 bases between the germline ends. Germline V lookup: CDR1 MRHNA, CDR2 SNTAGT.

This clone appeared a single time. CDR3 residues: CASSSLLAGDSDTQYF. The CDR3 DNA reads as TGTGCCAGCAGTTCCCTCCTCGCGGGGGACTCAGATACGCAGTATTTT. The rearrangement joins TRBV6-6 to TRBJ2-3; 7 bases are shared with TRBD2. CDR3 length: 16 residues. The germline V gene has CDR1 MNHNY and CDR2 SVGAGI (reference sequence). The V and J ends lost 4 bases and 4 bases, in that order; junction bases with no gene match: 11.

The chain couples TRBV19 to TRBJ2-5; tentative D call: TRBD2 (6 bases). The CDR3 covers 16 residues. V lost 5 bases, J lost 1 base, and 17 bases lay in between. CDR1 is LNHDA and CDR2 is SQIVND in the germline V gene (reference sequence). CDR3 sequence (DNA): TGTGCCAGTAGTCTAACGCGGGACCTGACCCAAGAGACCCAGTACTTC. This sequence encodes CASSLTRDLTQETQYF.

The chain couples TRBV6-5 to TRBJ2-1; 9 nucleotides align to TRBD2. J lost 13 bases, V lost 5 bases, and 3 bases had no gene match. CDR3 size: 11 residues. The germline V gene encodes CDR1 MNHEY and CDR2 SVGAGI. The DNA for the CDR3 is TGTGCCAGCAGTCTAGCGGGGTTACAGTTCTTC. It encodes CASSLAGLQFF.

This sequence joins TRBV19 and TRBJ1-5; possibly TRBD1 for D (5 bases). Trimming took 6 bases from V and 1 from J, leaving 16 bases between them. The CDR3 has 16 residues. Per germline, CDR1 LNHDA and CDR2 SQIVND (reference sequence). CDR3 in amino acids: CASRHTGDRSNQPQHF. The CDR3 DNA follows: TGTGCCAGTAGACACACGGGGGATCGGAGCAATCAGCCCCAGCATTTT. Supplemented by reference TRBV19 and TRBJ1-5, the full variable domain reads DGGITQSPKYLFRKEGQNVTLSCEQNLNHDAMYWYRQDPGQGLRLIYYSQIVNDFQKGDIAEGYSVSREKKESFPLTVTSAQKNPTAFYLCASRHTGDRSNQPQHFGDGTRLSIL.

This clone was counted once. This chain links TRBV3-1 (or the pseudogene TRBV3-2) with TRBJ2-3; the D gene is possibly TRBD2 (7 bases). Germline CDR1 and CDR2: LGHDT and YNNKEL (reference sequence). The length of the CDR3 is 18 residues. Trimming took off 0 bases at V and 2 bases at J, with 18 bases between the two ends. The CDR3 nucleotides are TGTGCCAGCAGCCAAGATTGGGGGGGCCGCGATCCCACAGATACGCAGTATTTT. It codes for CASSQDWGGRDPTDTQYF.

This clone was seen a single time. The rearrangement joins TRBV12-3 or TRBV12-4 to TRBJ1-5, with D unclear. V was trimmed by 3 bases and J by 2 bases, leaving 5 bases between them. This CDR3 has 13 amino acids. The CDR3 DNA reads TGTGCCAGCAGTTTTGGAGGCAATCAGCCCCAGCATTTT. Translating it yields CASSFGGNQPQHF.

This rearrangement joins TRBV19 to TRBJ2-3; 12 nucleotides match TRBD2. This CDR3 has 15 amino acids. Per germline, CDR1 LNHDA and CDR2 SQIVND (reference sequence). V was pared by 8 bases and J by 3 bases, with 6 bases of the junction left unmatched. The CDR3 protein is CASSGLAGKTDTQYF. The CDR3 DNA sequence: TGTGCCAGTTCTGGACTAGCGGGGAAGACAGATACGCAGTATTTT. The full variable domain, with the rest looked up from reference TRBV19 and TRBJ2-3, is DGGITQSPKYLFRKEGQNVTLSCEQNLNHDAMYWYRQDPGQGLRLIYYSQIVNDFQKGDIAEGYSVSREKKESFPLTVTSAQKNPTAFYLCASSGLAGKTDTQYFGPGTRLTVL.

The chain joins TRBV10-3 to TRBJ1-2, with D unclear. The germline gives CDR1 ENHRY, CDR2 SYGVKD. The CDR3 sequence is 13 residues long. V lost 2 bases to trimming and J lost 6 bases, with 10 bases between them. For the CDR3, the DNA is TGTGCCATCAGTGAGGTGGCCACCCATGGCTACACCTTC. Protein sequence: CAISEVATHGYTF.

This clone was counted between two and nine times. The V and J genes are TRBV4-1 and TRBJ2-5, with D unclear. The CDR3 is 14 residues long. The V end lost 1 base, the J end lost 1 base, and 7 bases lay between the germline ends. From germline, CDR1 is MGHRA and CDR2 YSYEKL. DNA for the CDR3: TGCGCCAGCAGCCAAGGTTTCCGCCAAGAGACCCAGTACTTC. Its protein is CASSQGFRQETQYF.

The chain has TRBV15 and TRBJ2-6; D is unresolved. Trimming stripped 7 bases from V and 1 base from J, with 5 bases between. The CDR3 spans 13 residues. The germline V gene encodes CDR1 LNHNV and CDR2 YYDKDF (reference sequence). The CDR3 sequence: CATTSSGANVLTF. The CDR3 nucleotides are TGTGCCACCACTTCTTCTGGGGCCAACGTCCTGACTTTC.

V usage is TRBV7-9 and J usage is TRBJ1-2, with D perhaps matching TRBD1 (5 bases). Germline assignment: CDR1 SEHNR and CDR2 FQNEAQ (reference sequence). V was trimmed by 2 bases and J by 5 bases, leaving 12 bases between them. This CDR3 has 14 residues. CDR3 amino acids: CASSLLAGWYGYTF. For the CDR3, the DNA is TGTGCCAGCAGCTTACTGGCAGGGTGGTATGGCTACACCTTC.

The CDR3 DNA reads as TGTGCCAGTAGTTGGACAGGGAGAGACAATGAGCAGTTCTTC. Its protein product is CASSWTGRDNEQFF. The J gene is TRBJ2-1, the V gene TRBV19; TRBD1 matches at 8 bases. Germline V gives CDR1 LNHDA, CDR2 SQIVND (reference sequence). Unmatched junction bases numbered 5, after V lost 5 bases and J lost 5 bases. This CDR3 region has 14 residues.

This clone was observed a single time. The chain combines TRBV20-1 with TRBJ2-1; 11 positions match TRBD2. CDR1 DFQATT and CDR2 SNEGSKA come from the germline V gene (reference sequence). This CDR3 has 16 amino acids. V lost 3 bases, J lost 2 bases, and 6 bases stayed unmatched. The CDR3 spells CSASESSGGPYNEQFF. The DNA of the CDR3 is TGCAGTGCTAGTGAGTCTAGCGGGGGGCCCTACAATGAGCAGTTCTTC.

This chain joins TRBV19 and TRBJ2-3, with 10 nucleotides matching TRBD2. With V trimmed by 4 bases and J by 10 bases, 17 bases remained unmatched. Per the germline V gene, CDR1 is LNHDA and CDR2 is SQIVND (reference sequence). The CDR3 is made up of 17 amino acids. DNA for the CDR3: TGTGCCAGTAGTACCCCCCGGCTAGCGGGGGATTCCCGAGCGCAGTATTTT. This sequence encodes CASSTPRLAGDSRAQYF.

In its sample, this clone was seen a few times. The chain employs TRBV28 and TRBJ1-2; D is perhaps TRBD1 (6 bases). The V end lost 8 bases, the J end lost 1 base, and 11 bases lay between the germline ends. Germline V gene lookup returns CDR1 MDHEN and CDR2 SYDVKM. The length of the CDR3 is 13 residues. The CDR3 nucleotides are TGTGCCAGCCGGGACACCTATAACTATGGCTACACCTTC. Its translation is CASRDTYNYGYTF.

The CDR3 here is CASSFGSGSYEQYF. CDR3 coding DNA: TGTGCCAGCAGCTTTGGGTCAGGGTCATACGAGCAGTACTTC. The chain uses TRBV11-2 and TRBJ2-7; possible D gene TRBD1, 5 bases. Trimming removed 3 bases at V and 4 bases at J, with 13 bases between. This CDR3 is built from 14 residues. Germline V gene sequence: CDR1 SGHAT, CDR2 FQNNGV.

CDR3 coding DNA: TGTGCCAGCAGCCAGGGGGGACCTAGCAATCAGCCCCAGCATTTT. Its protein is CASSQGGPSNQPQHF. The rearrangement links TRBV2 to TRBJ1-5; 7 bases agree with TRBD1. V lost 6 bases and J lost 0; bases outside the gene matches: 5. Looked up from germline, CDR1 is SNHLY and CDR2 is FYNNEI. This CDR3 has 15 amino acids.